These 20 T cell receptor beta chains were sequenced from one sample in a study of blood T cell repertoires in COVID-19. Using immunoSEQ multiplex PCR, the repertoire was profiled, and TCRdb retains in-frame clones only, with some absent. The sample lists 140,000 to 150,000 clones; around 90% were seen once. Sequencing was performed on PBMCs or T cells enriched from blood (not recorded which). Source of these receptors: a middle-aged woman who had been exposed to COVID-19.

This rearrangement joins TRBV18 to TRBJ1-2; the D is unclear. The CDR3 length is 14 residues. V was trimmed by 6 bases and J by 4 bases, leaving 15 bases between them. The germline CDR1 and CDR2 sequences are KGHSH and LQKENI. DNA for the CDR3: TGTGCCAGCTCCTCCGGTTCATTCGGCTATGGCTACACCTTC. Protein sequence: CASSSGSFGYGYTF.

V and J are TRBV2 and TRBJ1-2; D might be TRBD1 (6 bases). CDR3 length equals 15 residues. Germline V gene sequence: CDR1 SNHLY, CDR2 FYNNEI. V lost 7 bases, J lost 3 bases, and 18 bases lay in between. DNA of the CDR3: TGTGCCAGCAAACAACAGGGAACCACGGACTATGGCTACACCTTC. It is translated as CASKQQGTTDYGYTF.

The CDR3: CASSPLLRTENTEAFF. CDR3 nucleotides: TGTGCCAGCTCACCACTATTGCGGACAGAGAACACTGAAGCTTTCTTT. This sequence joins TRBV18 and TRBJ1-1, with D possibly matching TRBD1 (6 bases). Germline assignment: CDR1 KGHSH and CDR2 LQKENI. The CDR3 sequence is 16 residues long. The V end lost 1 base, the J end lost 1 base, and 13 bases lay between the germline ends.

The genes are TRBV5-5 and TRBJ2-1; D gene unclear. Germline CDR1 reads SGHKS; CDR2 reads YYEKEE (reference sequence). V shed 5 bases and J shed 0 bases, with 9 bases lying between them. The CDR3 loop spans 14 amino acids. The CDR3 reads CASSRLSSYNEQFF. DNA for the CDR3: TGTGCCAGCAGTAGACTTAGCTCCTACAATGAGCAGTTCTTC.

The rearrangement links TRBV5-1 to TRBJ1-1, with TRBD1 matching 9 bases. V was clipped by 4 bases and J by 4 bases; unmatched bases: 8. The CDR3 covers 15 residues. The germline V gene encodes CDR1 SGHRS and CDR2 YFSETQ. The CDR3 coding sequence is TGCGCCAGCAGCCGTGGGACAGGGCTGTCCACTGAAGCTTTCTTT. Translating it yields CASSRGTGLSTEAFF.

The chain recombines TRBV7-8 with TRBJ1-2; D perhaps matches TRBD1 (5 bases). V was cut by 5 bases and J by 0 bases, with 19 bases left in between. Per germline, CDR1 SGHVS and CDR2 FQNEAQ. This CDR3 region has 17 residues. The CDR3 nucleotides are TGTGCCAGCAGCGACCTTGGTTGGGGCCCCCCTAACTATGGCTACACCTTC. It is translated as CASSDLGWGPPNYGYTF. The full variable domain, rest sourced from reference TRBV7-8 and TRBJ1-2, is GAGVSQSPRYKVAKRGQDVALRCDPISGHVSLFWYQQALGQGPEFLTYFQNEAQLDKSGLPSDRFFAERPEGSVSTLKIQRTQQEDSAVYLCASSDLGWGPPNYGYTFGSGTRLTVV.

This chain's CDR3 is CASGRDSRLGEQYF. In nucleotides, the CDR3 is TGCGCCAGCGGCCGGGACAGCCGCTTAGGCGAGCAGTACTTC. The V and J genes are TRBV5-1 and TRBJ2-7, with 7 nucleotides matching TRBD1. This CDR3 is 14 amino acids long. CDR1 and CDR2 from the germline V gene are SGHRS and YFSETQ. V was clipped by 7 bases and J by 6 bases; unmatched bases: 13.

The rearrangement links TRBV18 to TRBJ2-7; 8 nucleotides agree with TRBD2. The germline V gene encodes CDR1 KGHSH and CDR2 LQKENI. This CDR3 spans 14 amino acids. Germline trimming cut 2 bases from V and 2 bases from J; bases unmatched to any gene: 2. CDR3 sequence: CASSPGSGTYEQYF. The CDR3 DNA follows: TGTGCCAGCTCACCAGGTAGCGGGACCTACGAGCAGTACTTC.

The table lists this clone with a count of one. The chain combines TRBV3-1 (or the pseudogene TRBV3-2) with TRBJ2-1; TRBD2 matches at 12 bases. Germline CDR1 reads LGHDT; CDR2 reads YNNKEL (reference sequence). The CDR3 is 15 amino acids. With V trimmed by 4 bases and J by 8 bases, 6 bases remained unmatched. CDR3 region: CASSPLAGGLDEQFF. CDR3 DNA: TGTGCCAGCAGCCCGCTAGCGGGGGGGCTCGATGAGCAGTTCTTC.

The chain links TRBV9 to TRBJ2-3; 9 bases map to TRBD2. The ends lost 0 bases at V and 6 bases at J; junction bases unmatched: 8. Germline V gene lookup returns CDR1 SGDLS and CDR2 YYNGEE. The CDR3 sequence is 16 residues long. The CDR3 coding sequence is TGTGCCAGCAGCGTAGCTGGTAGCGGGGGATTGGATACGCAGTATTTT. This sequence encodes CASSVAGSGGLDTQYF.

This clone is a singleton in its sample. J is TRBJ1-5 and V is TRBV12-3 or TRBV12-4; D is ambiguous. With 3 bases removed from V and 3 bases from J, the gap between germline ends came to 6 bases. The CDR3 consists of 13 residues. The CDR3 bases are TGTGCCAGCAGTTTGACAATCAATCAGCCCCAGCATTTT. Its translation is CASSLTINQPQHF.

The gene calls are TRBV7-9 and TRBJ2-7; D gene ambiguous. The CDR3 runs 14 residues. In germline, CDR1 is SEHNR, CDR2 FQNEAQ (reference sequence). V was pared by 3 bases and J by 3 bases, with 12 bases between. The DNA for the CDR3 is TGTGCCAGCAGCTTGTCATCGGCAGGCTACGAGCAGTACTTC. The encoded protein is CASSLSSAGYEQYF.

The chain is built from TRBV19 and TRBJ2-5; 7 bases map to TRBD2. Germline V gene data show CDR1 as LNHDA and CDR2 as SQIVND (reference sequence). The CDR3 has 16 residues. V lost 5 bases and J lost 3; bases outside the gene matches: 12. DNA of the CDR3: TGTGCCAGTAGTGAAGGCCCGGGGAGCGGGGAAGAGACCCAGTACTTC. The encoded protein is CASSEGPGSGEETQYF.

The V gene is TRBV3-1 (or the pseudogene TRBV3-2), the J gene TRBJ1-2, with 8 bases fitting TRBD1. V shed 6 bases and J 7 bases; nucleotides not matched to a gene: 10. Germline V gene sequence: CDR1 LGHDT, CDR2 YNNKEL (reference sequence). The CDR3 spans 14 residues. The CDR3 protein is CASSYGQGSSGYTF. CDR3 DNA sequence: TGTGCCAGCAGTTACGGACAGGGCTCCTCTGGCTACACCTTC.

The CDR3 sequence: CASSQEVGEGSYNEQFF. The CDR3 nucleotides read TGTGCCAGCAGCCAAGAAGTGGGGGAGGGCTCCTACAATGAGCAGTTCTTC. The rearrangement joins TRBV3-1 (or the pseudogene TRBV3-2) to TRBJ2-1, with TRBD2 matching over 7 bases. CDR3 length: 17 residues. Germline V CDR1 and CDR2: LGHDT, YNNKEL (reference sequence). J was trimmed by 0 bases and V by 0 bases; bases with no gene match: 5.

As concerns this clone: Within the sample, other DNA sequences also encode this same CDR3. This chain uses TRBV6-1 with TRBJ2-3, with 12 positions matching TRBD2. The germline V gene has CDR1 MNHNS and CDR2 SASEGT. V gave up 2 bases and J gave up 4 bases; unmatched junction bases: 1. This CDR3 has 15 residues. The chain's CDR3 is CASSELAGGPDTQYF. The CDR3 region has the DNA TGTGCCAGCAGTGAACTAGCGGGAGGGCCAGATACGCAGTATTTT.

The rearrangement links TRBV29-1 to TRBJ1-4; D is ambiguous. CDR3 length: 16 amino acids. The germline CDR1 and CDR2 sequences are SQVTM and ANQGSEA. Deletions cut 1 base from V and 0 bases from J, with 12 bases between. The chain's CDR3 is CSVEVGADSTNEKLFF. In DNA form, the CDR3 reads TGCAGCGTTGAAGTTGGTGCAGACTCAACTAATGAAAAACTGTTTTTT.

This chain uses TRBV28 with TRBJ2-7; D may be TRBD2 (5 bases). Germline assignment: CDR1 MDHEN and CDR2 SYDVKM. The CDR3 is 15 amino acids. The V end lost 2 bases, the J end lost 0 bases, and 11 bases lay between the germline ends. CDR3 sequence reads: CASSLQRKSSYEQYF. CDR3 nucleotide sequence: TGTGCCAGCAGTTTACAGCGGAAAAGCTCCTACGAGCAGTACTTC.

This sequence joins TRBV4-1 and TRBJ2-1, with TRBD2 matching 7 bases. The CDR3 contains 19 residues. Unmatched junction bases numbered 11, after V lost 0 bases and J lost 0 bases. Germline loops: CDR1 MGHRA, CDR2 YSYEKL. CDR3 bases: TGCGCCAGCAGCCAAGATCCCGCCGGCGGGGGTAGCTCCTACAATGAGCAGTTCTTC. Translation: CASSQDPAGGGSSYNEQFF.

The genes are TRBV5-6 and TRBJ2-5; D not resolved. CDR3 length: 12 residues. V was trimmed by 1 base and J by 4 bases, leaving 5 bases between them. Germline CDR1 is SGHDT and CDR2 is YYEEEE. The CDR3 reads CASSLTRETQYF. Written as DNA, the CDR3 is TGTGCCAGCAGCTTGACGCGAGAGACCCAGTACTTC.